These 15 T cell receptor beta chains share one sample of origin, sequenced in a study of identical twins. TCRdb re-analysed the 5' RACE reads in MiXCR, keeping a single row per CDR3 protein. The sample includes approximately 550,000 distinct CDR3 sequences, approximately 20% seen only once; the top ten take 0.45% to 0.5%. These sequences were also reported in another study, on yellow fever vaccine responses in identical twins.

The sequenced sample was CD4+ T cells sorted from blood. These receptors were obtained from a woman aged 18-29 years in good health.

This chain joins TRBV13 and TRBJ2-1; 9 bases are shared with TRBD1. The CDR3 covers 16 residues. Germline CDR1 PRHDT, CDR2 FYEKMQ (reference sequence). Unmatched junction bases numbered 15, after V lost 11 bases and J lost 4 bases. The chain's CDR3 is CAAAPAPGQGYNEQFF. The CDR3, as DNA: TGTGCCGCGGCGCCAGCTCCGGGACAGGGTTACAATGAGCAGTTCTTC.

This clonotype was found many times. V and J are TRBV12-3 or TRBV12-4 and TRBJ1-6; tentatively, D is TRBD1 (6 bases). V lost 5 bases and J lost 5, with 16 bases in between. The CDR3 sequence is 16 residues long. The CDR3 reads CASSPGGELNNSPLHF. The CDR3 nucleotides are TGTGCCAGCAGTCCCGGGGGCGAACTAAATAATTCACCCCTCCACTTT.

This sequence joins TRBV29-1 and TRBJ2-5; 10 nucleotides align to TRBD2. The CDR3 is 14 residues long. Germline values: CDR1 SQVTM, CDR2 ANQGSEA. The V segment lost 4 bases and the J segment 0 bases; nucleotides outside the gene matches: 2. For the CDR3, the DNA is TGCAGCGTTGGGACTAGCGGATACCAAGAGACCCAGTACTTC. Translation gives CSVGTSGYQETQYF.

The chain joins TRBV7-2 to TRBJ2-3; TRBD2 is a possible D gene (6 bases). The V and J ends lost 1 base and 5 bases respectively, with 19 bases between them. The germline gives CDR1 SGHTA, CDR2 FQGNSA. The CDR3 covers 17 residues. CDR3 bases: TGTGCCAGCAGCTTAGTAGCTAGCGCCCCGGGCGGAGATACGCAGTATTTT. This encodes CASSLVASAPGGDTQYF.

The chain has TRBV19 and TRBJ2-1; tentatively, D is TRBD1 or TRBD2 (6 bases each). V was clipped by 5 bases and J by 8 bases, with 22 bases between them. Germline loops: CDR1 LNHDA, CDR2 SQIVND (reference sequence). CDR3 length: 16 amino acids. The CDR3 sequence is CASSSPRGGTGDEQFF. The CDR3 nucleotides read TGTGCCAGTAGTTCACCTAGAGGGGGAACGGGAGATGAGCAGTTCTTC.

This clonotype occurred a few times. The V and J genes are TRBV7-9 and TRBJ2-1; 7 nucleotides line up with TRBD1. Germline-derived CDR1 and CDR2 are SEHNR and FQNEAQ (reference sequence). The CDR3 sequence is 12 residues long. CDR3 residues: CAGQGVSNEQFF. CDR3 coding DNA: TGTGCGGGTCAGGGGGTTAGCAATGAGCAGTTCTTC.

This clonotype showed up just a few times. The chain links TRBV24-1 to TRBJ1-4; D unclear. Deletions cut 3 bases from V and 5 bases from J, with 3 bases between. CDR3 size: 12 residues. CDR1 is KGHDR, CDR2 SFDVKD, per germline. DNA of the CDR3: TGTGCCACCAGTGATCCGAATGAAAAACTGTTTTTT. It translates to CATSDPNEKLFF.

This clonotype was seen only a few times. V gene TRBV6-4 combines with J gene TRBJ2-1; 12 bases are shared with TRBD2. J lost 0 bases, V lost 10 bases, and 19 bases had no gene match. Germline CDR1 and CDR2: MRHNA and SNTAGT. The CDR3 length is 20 residues. In DNA, the CDR3 is TGTGCCACGCCGGGACTAGCGGGTTGCGCGTCTGGGTTCTCCTACAATGAGCAGTTCTTC. Amino acid sequence: CATPGLAGCASGFSYNEQFF.

This clonotype was seen more than once but under ten times. The chain uses TRBV24-1 and TRBJ1-2; D is undetermined. The CDR3 extends over 13 amino acids. Germline V CDR1 and CDR2: KGHDR, SFDVKD. V lost 3 bases to trimming and J lost 4 bases, with 8 bases between them. The CDR3 loop reads CATSDPPGYGYTF. The CDR3, as DNA: TGTGCCACCAGTGATCCCCCTGGCTATGGCTACACCTTC.

The table lists this clonotype with a few counts. J is TRBJ2-2 and V is TRBV12-3 or TRBV12-4, with 9 bases matching TRBD2. The CDR3 extends over 15 amino acids. Unmatched junction bases numbered 8, after V lost 6 bases and J lost 6 bases. The CDR3 DNA is TGTGCCAGCAGCCCGCTTCTAGCGGGATCCGGGGAGCTGTTTTTT. It encodes CASSPLLAGSGELFF.

The rearrangement uses TRBV6-5 and TRBJ2-1; TRBD1 matches at 9 bases. This CDR3 spans 16 amino acids. V trimming: 2 bases; J trimming: 7 bases; junction bases outside the gene matches: 9. CDR1 and CDR2 from the germline V gene are MNHEY and SVGAGI. CDR3 protein: CASSYRRQGGRNEQFF. CDR3 nucleotide sequence: TGTGCCAGCAGTTACCGAAGACAGGGGGGGAGAAATGAGCAGTTCTTC.

The genes are TRBV3-1 and TRBJ2-1; no reliable D call. Germline CDR1 is LGHDT and CDR2 is YNNKEL (reference sequence). V lost 4 bases to trimming and J lost 6 bases, with 16 bases between them. The CDR3 spans 15 residues. In DNA, the CDR3 is TGTGCCAGCAGCCCGGAAAGCTGGGGTCGCAATGAGCAGTTCTTC. This codes for CASSPESWGRNEQFF.

The table lists this clonotype with a few counts. CDR3 protein: CSVEDGGVGTDTQYF. The DNA of the CDR3 is TGCAGCGTTGAAGATGGGGGCGTGGGCACAGATACGCAGTATTTT. The chain joins TRBV29-1 to TRBJ2-3, with TRBD1 as a possible D gene (6 bases). The V end lost 0 bases, the J end lost 1 base, and 11 bases lay between the germline ends. The CDR3 extends over 15 amino acids. The germline CDR1 and CDR2 sequences are SQVTM and ANQGSEA.

V is TRBV2 and J is TRBJ1-1, with TRBD1 as a possible D gene (6 bases). Germline assignment: CDR1 SNHLY and CDR2 FYNNEI. V was trimmed by 6 bases and J by 3 bases, leaving 11 bases between them. The CDR3 runs to 13 residues. This CDR3 is CASSADSDTEAFF. The CDR3 DNA reads as TGTGCCAGCAGCGCGGACAGCGACACTGAAGCTTTCTTT.

The rearrangement links TRBV7-8 to TRBJ2-2, with TRBD1 as a possible D gene (5 bases). Germline V gene data show CDR1 as SGHVS and CDR2 as FQNEAQ. The CDR3 sequence is 15 residues long. The V end was cut by 2 bases, the J end by 3 bases, with 10 bases between. Here the CDR3 DNA reads TGTGCCAGCAGCTTAACCCGCAGGGACACCGGGGAGCTGTTTTTT. This encodes CASSLTRRDTGELFF.